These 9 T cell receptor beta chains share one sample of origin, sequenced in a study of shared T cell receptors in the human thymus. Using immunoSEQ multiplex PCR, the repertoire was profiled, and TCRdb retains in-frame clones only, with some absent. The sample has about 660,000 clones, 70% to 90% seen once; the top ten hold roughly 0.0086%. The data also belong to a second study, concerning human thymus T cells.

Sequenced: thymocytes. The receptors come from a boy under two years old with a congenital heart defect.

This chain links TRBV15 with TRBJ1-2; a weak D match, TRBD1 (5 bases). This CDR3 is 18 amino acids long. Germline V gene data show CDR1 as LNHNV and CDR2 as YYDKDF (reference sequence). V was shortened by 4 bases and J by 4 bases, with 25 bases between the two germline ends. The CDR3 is CATSKPQDTLGWGYGYTF. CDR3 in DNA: TGTGCCACCAGCAAACCACAGGACACGCTGGGTTGGGGCTATGGCTACACCTTC.

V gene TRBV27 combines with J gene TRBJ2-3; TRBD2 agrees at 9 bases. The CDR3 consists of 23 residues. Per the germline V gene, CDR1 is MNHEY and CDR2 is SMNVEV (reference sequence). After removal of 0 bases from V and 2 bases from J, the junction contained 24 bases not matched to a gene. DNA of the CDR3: TGTGCCAGCAGTTTATCCCGTCGAGTTGGACTAGCGCGACCCAGATATCCCACAGATACGCAGTATTTT. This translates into CASSLSRRVGLARPRYPTDTQYF.

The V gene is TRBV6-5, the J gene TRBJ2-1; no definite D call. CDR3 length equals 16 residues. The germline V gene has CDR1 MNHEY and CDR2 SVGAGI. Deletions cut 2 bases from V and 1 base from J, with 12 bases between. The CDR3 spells CASSYGDGGSYNEQFF. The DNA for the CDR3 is TGTGCCAGCAGTTACGGTGACGGCGGATCCTACAATGAGCAGTTCTTC.

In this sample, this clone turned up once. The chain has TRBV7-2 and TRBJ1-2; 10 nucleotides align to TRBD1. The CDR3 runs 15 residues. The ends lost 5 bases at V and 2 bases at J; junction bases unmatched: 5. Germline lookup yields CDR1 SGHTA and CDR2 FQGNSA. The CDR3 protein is CASSPDRGRNYGYTF. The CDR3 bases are TGTGCCAGCAGCCCGGACAGGGGGAGGAACTATGGCTACACCTTC.

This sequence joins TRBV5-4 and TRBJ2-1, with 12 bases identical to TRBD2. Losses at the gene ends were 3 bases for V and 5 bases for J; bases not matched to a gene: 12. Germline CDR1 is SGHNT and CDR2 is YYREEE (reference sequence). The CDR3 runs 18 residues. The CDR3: CASSSTSGSIGNHNEQFF. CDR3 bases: TGTGCCAGCAGCTCGACTAGCGGGAGTATCGGAAACCACAATGAGCAGTTCTTC.

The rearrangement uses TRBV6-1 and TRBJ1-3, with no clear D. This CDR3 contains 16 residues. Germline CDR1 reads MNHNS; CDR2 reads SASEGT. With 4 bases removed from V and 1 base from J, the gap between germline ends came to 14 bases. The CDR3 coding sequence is TGTGCCAGCAGTGTGGAGAGGCGGGGTTCTGGAAACACCATATATTTT. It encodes CASSVERRGSGNTIYF.

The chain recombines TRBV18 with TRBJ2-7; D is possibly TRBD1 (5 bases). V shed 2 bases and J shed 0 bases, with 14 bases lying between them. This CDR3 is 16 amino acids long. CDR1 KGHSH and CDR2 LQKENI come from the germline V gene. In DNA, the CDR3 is TGTGCCAGCTCACCAACTGCCAGGGTACTCTCCTACGAGCAGTACTTC. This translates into CASSPTARVLSYEQYF.

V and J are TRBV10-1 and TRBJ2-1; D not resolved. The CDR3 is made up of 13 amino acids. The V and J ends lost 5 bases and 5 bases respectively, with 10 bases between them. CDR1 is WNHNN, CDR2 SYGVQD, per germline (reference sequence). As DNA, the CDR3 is TGCGCCAGCAGTTACGGGTCTAACAATGAGCAGTTCTTC. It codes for CASSYGSNNEQFF.

The CDR3 DNA reads TGTGCCAGCAGTGAACTAGCGGGAATTGGCACAGATACGCAGTATTTT. It translates to CASSELAGIGTDTQYF. V and J are TRBV6-1 and TRBJ2-3; 9 bases line up with TRBD2. Germline V gives CDR1 MNHNS, CDR2 SASEGT. The CDR3 length is 16 residues. V gave up 2 bases and J gave up 1 base; unmatched junction bases: 4.